This is a list of T cell receptor beta chains from one sample in a study of blood T cell repertoires in COVID-19. Produced via immunoSEQ multiplex PCR; TCRdb's table is partial and in-frame only. The sample shows about 220,000 clones, about 88% of them seen only once. Sequencing was done on a sample of peripheral blood. The receptor set was obtained from a woman in her forties or fifties with COVID-19, enrolled during active disease. CDR3s include the opening cysteine and the closing phenylalanine or tryptophan. A D gene is named only where the DNA matches it firmly. Expanded clones get a size class; other rows say once, few or many, or leave the size out.

size: -; D: TRBD2; V: TRBV7-6; J: TRBJ2-3; CDR3: CASSLTGGSTDTQYF; DNA: TGTGCCAGCAGCTTAACGGGGGGGAGCACAGATACGCAGTATTTT
size: -; D: -; V: TRBV10-1; J: TRBJ1-5; CDR3: CASSDHSNQPQHF; DNA: TGCGCCAGCAGTGACCATAGCAATCAGCCCCAGCATTTT
size: -; D: TRBD1; V: TRBV19; J: TRBJ1-3; CDR3: CASSSTGRGNTIYF; DNA: TGTGCCAGTAGCTCGACAGGGAGAGGAAACACCATATATTTT
size: few; D: -; V: TRBV6-1; J: TRBJ1-2; CDR3: CASSEAGRVNGYTF; DNA: TGTGCCAGCAGTGAAGCAGGCAGGGTGAATGGCTACACCTTC
size: -; D: TRBD2; V: TRBV3-1/TRBV3-2; J: TRBJ2-3; CDR3: CASSLTSGPTDTQYF; DNA: TGTGCCAGCAGCCTTACTAGCGGACCGACAGATACGCAGTATTTT
size: -; D: -; V: TRBV5-8; J: TRBJ1-4; CDR3: CASSLERTKLFF; DNA: TGTGCCAGCAGCTTGGAAAGGACTAAACTGTTTTTT
size: once; D: TRBD1; V: TRBV27; J: TRBJ1-1; CDR3: CASSEGAGQAVLHMNTEAFF; DNA: TGTGCCAGCAGTGAAGGGGCGGGACAGGCCGTTCTTCACATGAACACTGAAGCTTTCTTT
size: -; D: -; V: TRBV12-3/TRBV12-4; J: TRBJ1-2; CDR3: CASSTQGFYGYTF; DNA: TGTGCCAGCAGTACACAGGGATTCTATGGCTACACCTTC
size: -; D: TRBD1; V: TRBV5-1; J: TRBJ2-7; CDR3: CASSLRDRGSYEQYF; DNA: TGCGCCAGCAGCTTGCGGGACAGGGGTTCCTACGAGCAGTACTTC
size: -; D: TRBD2; V: TRBV18; J: TRBJ2-5; CDR3: CASSPTPSGGARKETQYF; DNA: TGTGCCAGCTCACCAACCCCTAGCGGGGGGGCTAGGAAGGAGACCCAGTACTTC
size: once; D: TRBD1; V: TRBV6-6; J: TRBJ1-5; CDR3: CASSPKQGSFSNQPQHF; DNA: TGTGCCAGCAGTCCTAAACAGGGGTCCTTTAGCAATCAGCCCCAGCATTTT
size: -; D: TRBD2; V: TRBV11-2; J: TRBJ2-1; CDR3: CASSSRPLAGGHLNEQFF; DNA: TGTGCCAGCAGCTCGAGACCACTAGCGGGGGGGCATCTAAATGAGCAGTTCTTC
size: few; D: -; V: TRBV14; J: TRBJ1-1; CDR3: CASSHLLPNTEAFF; DNA: TGTGCCAGCAGCCATCTACTCCCGAACACTGAAGCTTTCTTT
size: -; D: -; V: TRBV6-5; J: TRBJ1-1; CDR3: CASSYKGGATEAFF; DNA: TGTGCCAGCAGTTACAAGGGAGGGGCCACTGAAGCTTTCTTT
size: -; D: -; V: TRBV27; J: TRBJ1-6; CDR3: CASSLLTNSPLHF; DNA: TGTGCCAGCAGTTTACTAACTAATTCACCCCTCCACTTT
size: -; D: -; V: TRBV4-3; J: TRBJ2-7; CDR3: CASSPTLGREQYF; DNA: TGCGCCAGCAGCCCCACGCTGGGGAGGGAGCAGTACTTC
size: -; D: -; V: TRBV11-2; J: TRBJ1-6; CDR3: CASSLDRGGTSPLHF; DNA: TGTGCCAGCAGCTTAGATCGAGGGGGTACCTCACCCCTCCACTTT
size: -; D: -; V: TRBV7-8; J: TRBJ1-2; CDR3: CASSYRKVDSYGYTF; DNA: TGTGCCAGCAGCTACCGAAAAGTGGACAGCTATGGCTACACCTTC
size: once; D: -; V: TRBV19; J: TRBJ1-1; CDR3: CASSIRNSRNTEAFF; DNA: TGTGCCAGTAGTATAAGGAACAGTCGGAACACTGAAGCTTTCTTT